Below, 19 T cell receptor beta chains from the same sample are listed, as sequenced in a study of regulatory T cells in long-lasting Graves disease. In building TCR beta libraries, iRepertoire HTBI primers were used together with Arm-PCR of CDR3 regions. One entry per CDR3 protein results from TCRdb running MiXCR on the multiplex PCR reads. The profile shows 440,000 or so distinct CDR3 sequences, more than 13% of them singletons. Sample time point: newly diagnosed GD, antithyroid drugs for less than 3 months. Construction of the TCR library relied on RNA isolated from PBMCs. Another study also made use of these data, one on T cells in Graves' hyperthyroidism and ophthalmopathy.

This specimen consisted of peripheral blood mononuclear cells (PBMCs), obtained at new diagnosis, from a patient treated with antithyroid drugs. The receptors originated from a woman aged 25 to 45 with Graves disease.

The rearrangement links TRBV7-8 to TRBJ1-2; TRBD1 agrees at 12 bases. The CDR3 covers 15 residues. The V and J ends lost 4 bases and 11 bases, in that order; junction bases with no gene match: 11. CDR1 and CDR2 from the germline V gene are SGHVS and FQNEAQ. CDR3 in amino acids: CASSWTGQGAGGYTF. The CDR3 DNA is TGTGCCAGCAGCTGGACGGGACAGGGGGCGGGTGGGTACACCTTC.

CDR3 in amino acids: CSVEIRDRAQETQYF. DNA for the CDR3: TGCAGCGTTGAAATCCGGGACAGGGCACAAGAGACCCAGTACTTC. The chain combines TRBV29-1 with TRBJ2-5; 9 bases map to TRBD1. In germline, CDR1 is SQVTM, CDR2 ANQGSEA. Trimming removed 2 bases from V and 2 bases from J; junction bases left unmatched: 6. There are 15 residues in the CDR3.

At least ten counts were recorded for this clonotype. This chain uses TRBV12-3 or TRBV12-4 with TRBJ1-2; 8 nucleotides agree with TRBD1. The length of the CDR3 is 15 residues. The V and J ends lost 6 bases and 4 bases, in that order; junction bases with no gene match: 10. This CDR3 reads CASSRQGAFGYGYTF. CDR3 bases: TGTGCCAGCAGCCGTCAGGGGGCTTTCGGCTATGGCTACACCTTC.

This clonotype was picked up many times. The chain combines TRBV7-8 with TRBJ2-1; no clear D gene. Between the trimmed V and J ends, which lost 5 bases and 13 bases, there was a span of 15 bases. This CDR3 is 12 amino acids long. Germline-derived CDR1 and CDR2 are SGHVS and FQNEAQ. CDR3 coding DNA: TGTGCCAGCAGCCCCAGCCTGGCATTCCAGTTCTTC. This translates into CASSPSLAFQFF.

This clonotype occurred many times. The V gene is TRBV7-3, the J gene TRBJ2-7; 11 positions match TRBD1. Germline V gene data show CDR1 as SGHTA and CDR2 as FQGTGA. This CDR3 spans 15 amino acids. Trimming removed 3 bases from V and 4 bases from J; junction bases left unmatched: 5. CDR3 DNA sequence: TGTGCCAGCAGCTTCTCCGGGACAGGGGGTTACGAGCAGTACTTC. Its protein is CASSFSGTGGYEQYF.

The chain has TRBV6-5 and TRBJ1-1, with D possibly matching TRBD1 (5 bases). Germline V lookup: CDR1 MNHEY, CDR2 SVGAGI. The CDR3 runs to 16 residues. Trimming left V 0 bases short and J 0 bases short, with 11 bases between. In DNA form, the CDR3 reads TGTGCCAGCAGTTACTCGAGGTACAGGTTGAACACTGAAGCTTTCTTT. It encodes CASSYSRYRLNTEAFF.

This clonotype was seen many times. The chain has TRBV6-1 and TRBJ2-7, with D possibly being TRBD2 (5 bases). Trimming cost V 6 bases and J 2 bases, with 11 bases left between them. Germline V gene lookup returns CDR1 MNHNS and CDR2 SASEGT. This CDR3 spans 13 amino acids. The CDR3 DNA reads TGTGCCAGCAGACAAGACGGGGCCTACGAGCAGTACTTC. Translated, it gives CASRQDGAYEQYF.

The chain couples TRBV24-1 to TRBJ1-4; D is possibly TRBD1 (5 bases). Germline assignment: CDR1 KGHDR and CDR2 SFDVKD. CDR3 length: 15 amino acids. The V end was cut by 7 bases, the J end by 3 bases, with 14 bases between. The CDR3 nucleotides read TGTGCCACCAGCCCCGGAGGGACCTCTAATGAAAAACTGTTTTTT. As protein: CATSPGGTSNEKLFF.

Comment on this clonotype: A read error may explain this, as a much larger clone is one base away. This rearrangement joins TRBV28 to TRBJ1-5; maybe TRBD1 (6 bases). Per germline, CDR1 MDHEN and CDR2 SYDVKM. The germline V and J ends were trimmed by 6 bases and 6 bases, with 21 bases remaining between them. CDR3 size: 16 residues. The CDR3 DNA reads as TGTGCCAGCAGCCCCAATCCTACAGGGATCGGTCAGCCCCAGCATTTT. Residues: CASSPNPTGIGQPQHF.

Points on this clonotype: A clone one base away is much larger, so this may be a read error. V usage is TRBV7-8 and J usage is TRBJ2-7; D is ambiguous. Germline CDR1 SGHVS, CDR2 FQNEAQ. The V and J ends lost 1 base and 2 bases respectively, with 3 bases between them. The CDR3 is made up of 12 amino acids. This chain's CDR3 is CASSLVTYEQYF. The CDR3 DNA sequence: TGTGCCAGCAGCTTAGTAACCTACGAGCAGTACTTC. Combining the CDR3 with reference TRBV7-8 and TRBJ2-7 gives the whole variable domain GAGVSQSPRYKVAKRGQDVALRCDPISGHVSLFWYQQALGQGPEFLTYFQNEAQLDKSGLPSDRFFAERPEGSVSTLKIQRTQQEDSAVYLCASSLVTYEQYFGPGTRLTVT.

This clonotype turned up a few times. The CDR3 loop reads CASSSKRQGGLDEQFF. The CDR3 bases are TGTGCCAGCAGTTCGAAAAGACAGGGAGGTCTAGATGAGCAGTTCTTC. The gene calls are TRBV28 and TRBJ2-1; TRBD1 is a possible D gene (7 bases). With 4 bases removed from V and 8 bases from J, the gap between germline ends came to 21 bases. CDR1 MDHEN and CDR2 SYDVKM come from the germline V gene. The CDR3 runs 16 residues.

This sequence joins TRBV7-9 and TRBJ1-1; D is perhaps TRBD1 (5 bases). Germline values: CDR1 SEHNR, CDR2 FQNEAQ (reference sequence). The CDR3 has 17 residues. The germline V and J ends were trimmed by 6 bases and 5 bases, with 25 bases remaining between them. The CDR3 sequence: CASRASSRGLVWTEAFF. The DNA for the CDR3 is TGTGCCAGCAGGGCGAGTTCTCGGGGACTCGTTTGGACTGAAGCTTTCTTT.

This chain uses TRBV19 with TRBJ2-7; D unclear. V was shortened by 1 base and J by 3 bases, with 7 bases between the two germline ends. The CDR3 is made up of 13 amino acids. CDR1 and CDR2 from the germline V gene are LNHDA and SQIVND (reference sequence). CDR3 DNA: TGTGCCAGTAGTATAGGCGGATTCTACGAGCAGTACTTC. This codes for CASSIGGFYEQYF.

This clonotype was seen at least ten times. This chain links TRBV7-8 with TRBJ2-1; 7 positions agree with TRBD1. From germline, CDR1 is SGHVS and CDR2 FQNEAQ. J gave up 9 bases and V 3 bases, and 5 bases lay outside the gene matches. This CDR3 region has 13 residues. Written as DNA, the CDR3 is TGTGCCAGCAGCTTGGCAACAGGGGCTGAGCAGTTCTTC. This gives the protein CASSLATGAEQFF.

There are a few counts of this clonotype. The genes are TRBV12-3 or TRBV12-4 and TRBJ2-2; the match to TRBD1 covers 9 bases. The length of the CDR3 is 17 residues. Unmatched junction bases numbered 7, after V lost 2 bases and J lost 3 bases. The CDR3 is CASSLLLTGGDTGELFF. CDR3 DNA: TGTGCCAGCAGTTTACTCCTTACAGGGGGCGACACCGGGGAGCTGTTTTTT.

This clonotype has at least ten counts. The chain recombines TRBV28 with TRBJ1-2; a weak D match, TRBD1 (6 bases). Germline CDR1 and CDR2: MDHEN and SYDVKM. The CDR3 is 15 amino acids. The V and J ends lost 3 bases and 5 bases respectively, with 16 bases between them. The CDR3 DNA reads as TGTGCCAGCAGTTTGAGCTTCGTGGGGGCTTATGGCTACACCTTC. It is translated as CASSLSFVGAYGYTF.

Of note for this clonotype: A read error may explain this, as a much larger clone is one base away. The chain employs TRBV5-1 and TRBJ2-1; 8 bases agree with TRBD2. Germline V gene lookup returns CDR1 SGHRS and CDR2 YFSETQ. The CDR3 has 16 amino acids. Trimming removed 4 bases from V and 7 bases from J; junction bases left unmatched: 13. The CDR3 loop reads CASSLRKREGLNEQFF. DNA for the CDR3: TGCGCCAGCAGCCTCCGGAAACGGGAGGGTTTGAATGAGCAGTTCTTC.

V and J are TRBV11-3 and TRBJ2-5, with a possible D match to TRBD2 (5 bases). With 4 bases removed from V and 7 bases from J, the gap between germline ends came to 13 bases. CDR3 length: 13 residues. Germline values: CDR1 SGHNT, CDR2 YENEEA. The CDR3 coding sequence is TGTGCCAGCAGCTCTGTAGAACTAGGGACCCAGTACTTC. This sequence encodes CASSSVELGTQYF.

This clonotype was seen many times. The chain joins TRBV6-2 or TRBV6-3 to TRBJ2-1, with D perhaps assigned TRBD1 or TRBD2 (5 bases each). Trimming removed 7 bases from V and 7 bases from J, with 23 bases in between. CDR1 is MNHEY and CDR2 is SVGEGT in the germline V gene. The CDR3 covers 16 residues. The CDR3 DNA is TGTGCCAGCACGGAAGGCTACGGGGCAGTTGGGAATGAGCAGTTCTTC. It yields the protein CASTEGYGAVGNEQFF.